A selection of T cell receptor beta chains follows, all from one sample in a study of PD-L1 blockade in urothelial cancer. Generated by immunoSEQ multiplex PCR, the TCRdb table keeps only in-frame clones and is missing some. Among over 65,000 clones listed, 80% to 90% were seen once. Sequencing was performed on PBMCs, taken around atezolizumab (anti-PD-L1) treatment. Source of these receptors: a man between 65 and 79 years old with urothelial cancer. The CDR3 runs from the conserved cysteine through the conserved F or W. The D gene is left open where the match is weak.

d_call,v_call,j_call,cdr3_nt,cdr3_aa
TRBD1,TRBV27,TRBJ2-7,TGTGCCAGCAGCGGCCGACAGGGGGCGAGGGAGCAGTACTTC,CASSGRQGAREQYF
.,TRBV15,TRBJ1-1,TGTGCCACCAGCCGGAGGACCATGAACACTGAAGCTTTCTTT,CATSRRTMNTEAFF
TRBD2,TRBV25-1,TRBJ2-7,TGTGCCAGCAGTGAATCTGGAGCGGGGGAATACGAGCAGTACTTC,CASSESGAGEYEQYF
.,TRBV13,TRBJ2-1,TGTGCCAGCAGCTTAAGTCAAGCGGTCCTTTACAATGAGCAGTTCTTC,CASSLSQAVLYNEQFF
.,TRBV28,TRBJ2-7,TGTGCCAGCAGTTTCGGACTATACGAGCAGTACTTC,CASSFGLYEQYF
.,TRBV5-4,TRBJ2-7,TGTGCCAGCAGCTTGGAACTAGAGGTCGGAGCCTACGAGCAGTACTTC,CASSLELEVGAYEQYF
.,TRBV5-6,TRBJ2-1,TGTGCCAGCAGCTTGCTCCACGGGCTAGCAAACCACAATGAGCAGTTCTTC,CASSLLHGLANHNEQFF
.,TRBV6-1,TRBJ2-1,TGTGCCAGCAGTGAATATTTCGAGCGGGAGCAGTTCTTC,CASSEYFEREQFF
.,TRBV21-1,TRBJ1-5,TGTGCCAGCAGCAAGGGGGGGTCCTATAGCAATCAGCCCCAGCATTTT,CASSKGGSYSNQPQHF
TRBD1,TRBV6-6,TRBJ1-5,TGTGCCGGACGTCCCGGGACAGCTCAGCCCCAGCATTTT,CAGRPGTAQPQHF
TRBD1,TRBV5-1,TRBJ2-7,TGCGCCAGCAGCTCCGGGACAGGATTTTCCTACGAGCAGTACTTC,CASSSGTGFSYEQYF
.,TRBV28,TRBJ1-1,TGTGCCAGCAGTTTCCATTCTGAAGCTTTCTTT,CASSFHSEAFF
.,TRBV6-1,TRBJ1-5,TGTGCCAGCAGCCGGTACAATCAGCCCCAGCATTTT,CASSRYNQPQHF
TRBD1,TRBV28,TRBJ1-5,TGTGCCAGCACAGGACAGGGAGGGGGCAATCAGCCCCAGCATTTT,CASTGQGGGNQPQHF